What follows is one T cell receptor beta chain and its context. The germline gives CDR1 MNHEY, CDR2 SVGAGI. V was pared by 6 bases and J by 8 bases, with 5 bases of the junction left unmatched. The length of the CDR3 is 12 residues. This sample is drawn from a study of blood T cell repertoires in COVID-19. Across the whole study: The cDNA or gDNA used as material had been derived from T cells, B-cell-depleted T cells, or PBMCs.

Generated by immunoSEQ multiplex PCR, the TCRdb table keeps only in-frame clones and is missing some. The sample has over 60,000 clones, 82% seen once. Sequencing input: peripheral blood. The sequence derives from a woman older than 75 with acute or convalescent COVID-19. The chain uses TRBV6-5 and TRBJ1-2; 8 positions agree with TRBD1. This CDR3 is CASSQTGVGYTF. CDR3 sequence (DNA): TGTGCCAGCAGCCAGACAGGGGTCGGCTACACCTTC.